What follows are 14 T cell receptor beta chains derived from one specimen sequenced in a study of blood T cell repertoires in COVID-19. The table came from immunoSEQ multiplex PCR; TCRdb's copy has only in-frame clones and leaves some out. The repertoire consists of 65,000 to 90,000 clones, with approximately 88% occurring once and the leading ten covering 6% to 7.5%. The sequenced sample consisted of peripheral blood. These receptors were obtained from a woman older than 75 with acute or convalescent COVID-19.

The V and J genes are TRBV28 and TRBJ1-1, with 8 positions matching TRBD1. The CDR3 loop spans 16 amino acids. V was clipped by 3 bases and J by 3 bases; unmatched bases: 9. The germline gives CDR1 MDHEN, CDR2 SYDVKM. CDR3 loop: CASSLGQGARYTEAFF. CDR3 DNA: TGTGCCAGCAGTTTGGGGCAGGGGGCGCGATACACTGAAGCTTTCTTT.

The V call is TRBV5-4, the J call TRBJ1-2; D gene uncertain. V lost 3 bases to trimming and J lost 8 bases, with 8 bases between them. Germline values: CDR1 SGHNT, CDR2 YYREEE (reference sequence). This CDR3 spans 11 amino acids. The CDR3: CASSSGWGYTF. The CDR3 nucleotides are TGTGCCAGCAGCTCGGGGTGGGGCTACACCTTC.

This rearrangement joins TRBV5-1 to TRBJ2-2; a possible D gene is TRBD1 (5 bases). This CDR3 spans 14 amino acids. The germline V gene encodes CDR1 SGHRS and CDR2 YFSETQ. With 0 bases removed from V and 4 bases from J, the gap between germline ends came to 7 bases. Here the CDR3 DNA reads TGCGCCAGCAGCTTGGTACAGGTCACCGGGGAGCTGTTTTTT. It encodes CASSLVQVTGELFF.

The chain uses TRBV5-1 and TRBJ2-5; no reliable D call. The CDR3 sequence is 15 residues long. The V gene's germline CDR1 is SGHRS and CDR2 YFSETQ. Trimming cost V 0 bases and J 2 bases, with 11 bases left between them. The CDR3, as DNA: TGCGCCAGCAGCTTGGAGGTCGGGTTTCAAGAGACCCAGTACTTC. This encodes CASSLEVGFQETQYF.

V and J are TRBV27 and TRBJ1-6, with D unclear. Germline loops: CDR1 MNHEY, CDR2 SMNVEV (reference sequence). The CDR3 covers 15 residues. V lost 6 bases, J lost 0 bases, and 9 bases lay in between. CDR3 sequence reads: CASRLVSSYNSPLHF. For the CDR3, the DNA is TGTGCCAGCAGGTTGGTGAGCTCCTATAATTCACCCCTCCACTTT.

The chain recombines TRBV7-2 with TRBJ2-7, with 11 nucleotides matching TRBD2. The CDR3 totals 16 residues. Trimming cost V 3 bases and J 1 base; bases outside gene matches: 5. The germline V gene encodes CDR1 SGHTA and CDR2 FQGNSA. The CDR3 DNA follows: TGTGCCAGCAGCTTGGAACTAGCGGGAGTTTCCTACGAGCAGTACTTC. This gives the protein CASSLELAGVSYEQYF.

This chain connects TRBV19 to TRBJ2-7; 7 bases fit TRBD2. With V trimmed by 5 bases and J by 4 bases, 11 bases remained unmatched. There are 15 residues in the CDR3. CDR1 LNHDA and CDR2 SQIVND come from the germline V gene (reference sequence). CDR3 DNA: TGTGCCAGTAGTTCCCTCTTCGGGAGGTGGTACGAGCAGTACTTC. Its protein is CASSSLFGRWYEQYF.

The V and J genes are TRBV9 and TRBJ2-5; D is ambiguous. Germline V gene lookup returns CDR1 SGDLS and CDR2 YYNGEE. The CDR3 covers 13 residues. Trimming took 4 bases from V and 5 from J, leaving 12 bases between them. CDR3 bases: TGTGCCAGCAGCACGAGTCTTCGGGAGACCCAGTACTTC. Translating it yields CASSTSLRETQYF.

The genes are TRBV13 and TRBJ1-2; 7 bases fit TRBD1. The J segment lost 7 bases and the V segment lost 2 bases, leaving 4 bases of the junction unmatched. This CDR3 has 13 amino acids. Germline V gives CDR1 PRHDT, CDR2 FYEKMQ (reference sequence). CDR3 amino acids: CASSLLQGGGYTF. The CDR3, as DNA: TGTGCCAGCAGCTTACTTCAGGGGGGTGGCTACACCTTC.

Of note for this clone: In this CDR3 the conserved last residue, phenylalanine or tryptophan, is missing, so a read error is likely. The V and J genes are TRBV5-4 and TRBJ1-2; 9 bases match TRBD1. Germline V gene sequence: CDR1 SGHNT, CDR2 YYREEE (reference sequence). After removal of 10 bases from V and 3 bases from J, the junction contained 7 bases not matched to a gene. The CDR3 covers 13 residues. For the CDR3, the DNA is TGTGCCGGAGGGGACAGGGACGACTATGGCTACACCCTC. It encodes CAGGDRDDYGYTL.

This clone was seen a single time. The chain is built from TRBV19 and TRBJ1-5; 9 nucleotides align to TRBD1. CDR3 length: 17 amino acids. Germline CDR1 reads LNHDA; CDR2 reads SQIVND (reference sequence). Germline trimming cut 8 bases from V and 3 bases from J; bases unmatched to any gene: 14. CDR3 amino acids: CASGGQGAARNNQPQHF. The CDR3 DNA reads TGTGCCAGTGGGGGACAGGGAGCGGCTCGGAACAATCAGCCCCAGCATTTT.

The chain combines TRBV14 with TRBJ1-1; D is perhaps TRBD1 (5 bases). Trimming cost V 4 bases and J 8 bases, with 14 bases left between them. Germline V gives CDR1 SGHDN, CDR2 FVKESK. The CDR3 contains 13 residues. The CDR3 DNA reads as TGTGCCAGCAGCCGAGTGCTAAGGGGCGAAGCTTTCTTT. Translating it yields CASSRVLRGEAFF.

This chain connects TRBV2 to TRBJ2-1; 14 bases match TRBD2. CDR1 and CDR2 from the germline V gene are SNHLY and FYNNEI. The length of the CDR3 is 16 residues. Trimming cost V 6 bases and J 9 bases; bases outside gene matches: 10. CDR3 DNA sequence: TGTGCCAGCAGACCGACTAGCGGGAGGGCCAATGGTGAGCAGTTCTTC. Amino acids: CASRPTSGRANGEQFF.

The rearrangement links TRBV25-1 to TRBJ1-1; TRBD1 is a possible D gene (5 bases). Per germline, CDR1 MGHDK and CDR2 SYGVNS. V lost 10 bases to trimming and J lost 10 bases, with 19 bases between them. This CDR3 is built from 12 residues. Here the CDR3 DNA reads TGTGCCACCAGCACGGCGGTGGGGGGAGCTTTCTTT. Protein sequence: CATSTAVGGAFF.